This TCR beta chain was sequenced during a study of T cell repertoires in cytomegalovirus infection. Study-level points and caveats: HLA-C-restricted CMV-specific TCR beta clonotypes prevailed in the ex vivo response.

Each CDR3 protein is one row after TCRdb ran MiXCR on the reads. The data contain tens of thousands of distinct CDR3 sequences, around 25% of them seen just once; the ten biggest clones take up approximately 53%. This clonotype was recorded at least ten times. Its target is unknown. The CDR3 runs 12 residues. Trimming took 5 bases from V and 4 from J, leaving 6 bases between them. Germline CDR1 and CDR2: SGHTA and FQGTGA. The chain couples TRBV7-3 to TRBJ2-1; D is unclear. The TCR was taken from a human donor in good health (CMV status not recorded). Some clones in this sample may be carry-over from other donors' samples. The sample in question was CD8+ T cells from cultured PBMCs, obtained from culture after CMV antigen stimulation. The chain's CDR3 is CASSPGYNEQFF. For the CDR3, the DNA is TGTGCCAGCAGCCCTGGATACAATGAGCAGTTCTTC.